This T cell receptor (beta chain) emerged from a study of T cells in localized non-small cell lung cancer. TCRdb keeps only in-frame clones here, not all; method: immunoSEQ multiplex PCR. This sample has 12,000 to 15,000 clones, with around 82% found just once. The junction had 4 bases not matched to a gene; V was cut back by 1 base and J by 4 bases. The CDR3 totals 15 residues. Germline CDR1 and CDR2: LNHDA and SQIVND (reference sequence). Study-level results: Patients showing higher blood T cell density tended to see longer overall survival.

Notes on this clone: Its antigen is not known.

This TCR derives from a female donor over 55 with stage I squamous cell lung carcinoma. Material: peripheral blood, obtained before any cancer treatment. This chain uses TRBV19 with TRBJ1-5; 7 bases fit TRBD1. CDR3 in DNA: TGTGCCAGTAGTATAGCCCAACAGGGGAATCAGCCCCAGCATTTT. It encodes CASSIAQQGNQPQHF.